This T cell receptor beta chain derives from a study of cytomegalovirus exposure and HLA in healthy donors. Whole-study findings and limits: It was only CMV serostatus that was available as immune exposure information. Several of the most significant clusters were apparently associated with common viral pathogens in a later analysis. Listed as cytomegalovirus-associated were 150 or so TCR beta chains.

This clone was seen a handful of times. Its cognate antigen is unknown. CDR1 MDHEN and CDR2 SYDVKM come from the germline V gene. The CDR3 spans 14 residues. V was trimmed by 3 bases and J by 6 bases, leaving 15 bases between them. Primers: 60 Vbeta forward and 13 Jbeta reverse. Produced via immunoSEQ multiplex PCR; TCRdb's table is partial and in-frame only. The table has 150,000 to 200,000 clones, about 79% seen once. Sequencing was carried out using PBMCs. The TCR comes from a woman aged 50 to 60 in good health and CMV-seropositive. The chain employs TRBV28 and TRBJ2-7, with D maybe TRBD2 (5 bases). CDR3 amino acids: CASSFVGSRGEQYF. CDR3 coding DNA: TGTGCCAGCAGTTTCGTGGGGAGTAGAGGCGAGCAGTACTTC.